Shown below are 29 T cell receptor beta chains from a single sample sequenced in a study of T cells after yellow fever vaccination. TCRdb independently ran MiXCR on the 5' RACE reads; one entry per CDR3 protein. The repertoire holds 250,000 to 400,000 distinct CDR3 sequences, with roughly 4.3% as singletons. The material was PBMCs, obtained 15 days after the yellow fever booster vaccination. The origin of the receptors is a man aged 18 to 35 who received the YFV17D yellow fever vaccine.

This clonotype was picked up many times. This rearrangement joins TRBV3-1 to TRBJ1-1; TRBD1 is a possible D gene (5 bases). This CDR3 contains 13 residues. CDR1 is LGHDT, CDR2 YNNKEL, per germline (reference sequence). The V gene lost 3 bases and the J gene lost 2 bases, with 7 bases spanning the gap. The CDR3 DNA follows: TGTGCCAGCAGCCAGGGGGGAAACACTGAAGCTTTCTTT. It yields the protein CASSQGGNTEAFF. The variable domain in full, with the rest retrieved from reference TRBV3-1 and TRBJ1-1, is DTAVSQTPKYLVTQMGNDKSIKCEQNLGHDTMYWYKQDSKKFLKIMFSYNNKELIINETVPNRFSPKSPDKAHLNLHINSLELGDSAVYFCASSQGGNTEAFFGQGTRLTVV.

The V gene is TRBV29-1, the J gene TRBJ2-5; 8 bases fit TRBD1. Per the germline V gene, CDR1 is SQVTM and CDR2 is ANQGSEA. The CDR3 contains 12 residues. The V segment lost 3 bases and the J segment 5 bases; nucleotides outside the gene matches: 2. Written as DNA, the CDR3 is TGCAGCGTTGATCGACAGGGGGAGACCCAGTACTTC. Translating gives CSVDRQGETQYF.

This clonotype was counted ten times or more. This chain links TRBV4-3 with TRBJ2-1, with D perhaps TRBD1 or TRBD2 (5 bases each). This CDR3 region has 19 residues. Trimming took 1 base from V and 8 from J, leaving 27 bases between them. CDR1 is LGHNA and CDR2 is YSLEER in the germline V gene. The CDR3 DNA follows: TGCGCCAGCAGCCAAGTGGGGGACGGGACCTACGGTGCCCGCGATGAGCAGTTCTTC. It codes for CASSQVGDGTYGARDEQFF.

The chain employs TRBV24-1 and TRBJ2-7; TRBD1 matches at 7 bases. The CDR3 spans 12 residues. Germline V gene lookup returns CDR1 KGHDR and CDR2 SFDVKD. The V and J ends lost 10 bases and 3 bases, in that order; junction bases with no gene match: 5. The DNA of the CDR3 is TGTGCCACAGGGGACAGTGACTACGAGCAGTACGTC. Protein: CATGDSDYEQYV.

The CDR3 DNA sequence: TGCGCCAGTAGACTGACAGGGGTCCACGAGCAGTACTTC. Amino acids: CASRLTGVHEQYF. The chain combines TRBV5-1 with TRBJ2-7, with 8 positions matching TRBD1. J lost 5 bases, V lost 8 bases, and 9 bases had no gene match. The germline gives CDR1 SGHRS, CDR2 YFSETQ. The CDR3 is 13 amino acids. Supplemented by reference TRBV5-1 and TRBJ2-7, the full variable domain reads KAGVTQTPRYLIKTRGQQVTLSCSPISGHRSVSWYQQTPGQGLQFLFEYFSETQRNKGNFPGRFSGRQFSNSRSEMNVSTLELGDSALYLCASRLTGVHEQYFGPGTRLTVT.

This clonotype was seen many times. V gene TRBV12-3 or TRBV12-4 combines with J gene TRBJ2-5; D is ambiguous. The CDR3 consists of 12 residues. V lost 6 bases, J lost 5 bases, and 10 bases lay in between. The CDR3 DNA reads TGTGCCAGCAGACCCGACTTGGAGACCCAGTACTTC. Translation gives CASRPDLETQYF.

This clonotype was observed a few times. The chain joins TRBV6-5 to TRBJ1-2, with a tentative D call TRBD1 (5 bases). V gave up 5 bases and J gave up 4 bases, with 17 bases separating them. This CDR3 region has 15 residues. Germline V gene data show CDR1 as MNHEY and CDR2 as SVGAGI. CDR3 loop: CASSSQGTGSYGYTF. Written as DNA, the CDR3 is TGTGCCAGCAGTAGTCAGGGTACGGGCAGCTATGGCTACACCTTC.

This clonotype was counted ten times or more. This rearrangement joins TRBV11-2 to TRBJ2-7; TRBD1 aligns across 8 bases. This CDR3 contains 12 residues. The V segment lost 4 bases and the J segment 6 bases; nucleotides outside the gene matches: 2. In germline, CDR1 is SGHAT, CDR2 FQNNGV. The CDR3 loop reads CASSYGQGEQYF. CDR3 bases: TGTGCCAGCAGCTACGGACAGGGCGAGCAGTACTTC.

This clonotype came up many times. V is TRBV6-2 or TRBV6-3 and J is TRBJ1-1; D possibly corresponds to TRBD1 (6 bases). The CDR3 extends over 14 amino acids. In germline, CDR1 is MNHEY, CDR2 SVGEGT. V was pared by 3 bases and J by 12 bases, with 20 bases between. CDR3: CASSYPGGGLTTFF. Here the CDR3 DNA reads TGTGCCAGCAGTTATCCCGGAGGGGGGCTAACAACTTTCTTT.

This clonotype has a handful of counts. The CDR3 spells CASSDIGSNEKLFF. CDR3 nucleotides: TGTGCCAGCAGTGACATTGGGTCTAATGAAAAACTGTTTTTT. The chain links TRBV2 to TRBJ1-4; D remains unclear. The CDR3 runs 14 residues. Deletions cut 3 bases from V and 3 bases from J, with 8 bases between. The germline V gene encodes CDR1 SNHLY and CDR2 FYNNEI.

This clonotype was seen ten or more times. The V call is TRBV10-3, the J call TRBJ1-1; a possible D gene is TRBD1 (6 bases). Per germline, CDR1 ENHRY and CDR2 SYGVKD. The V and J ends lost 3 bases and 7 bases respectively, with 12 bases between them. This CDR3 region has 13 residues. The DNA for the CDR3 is TGTGCCATCAGTGATCAGGGGAGAGGTGAAGCTTTCTTT. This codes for CAISDQGRGEAFF.

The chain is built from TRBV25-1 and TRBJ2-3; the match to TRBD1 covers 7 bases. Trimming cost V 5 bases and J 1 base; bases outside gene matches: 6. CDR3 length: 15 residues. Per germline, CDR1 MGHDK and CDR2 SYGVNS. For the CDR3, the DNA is TGTGCCAGCAGTAAAGGACAGGTCCGCACAGATACGCAGTATTTT. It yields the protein CASSKGQVRTDTQYF.

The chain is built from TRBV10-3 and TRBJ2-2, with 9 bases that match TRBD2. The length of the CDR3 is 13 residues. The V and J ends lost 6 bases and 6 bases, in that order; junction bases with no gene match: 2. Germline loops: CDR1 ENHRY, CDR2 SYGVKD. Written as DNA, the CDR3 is TGTGCCATCAGGAGACTAGCGGCCGGGGAGCTGTTTTTT. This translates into CAIRRLAAGELFF.

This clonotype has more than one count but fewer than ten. DNA of the CDR3: TGCGCCAGCAGCCAAGATAAAACACGGGATTCACCCCTCCACTTT. Encoded protein: CASSQDKTRDSPLHF. The rearrangement joins TRBV4-1 to TRBJ1-6, with D unresolved. With 0 bases removed from V and 8 bases from J, the gap between germline ends came to 11 bases. Germline V gene lookup returns CDR1 MGHRA and CDR2 YSYEKL. The CDR3 is 15 residues long.

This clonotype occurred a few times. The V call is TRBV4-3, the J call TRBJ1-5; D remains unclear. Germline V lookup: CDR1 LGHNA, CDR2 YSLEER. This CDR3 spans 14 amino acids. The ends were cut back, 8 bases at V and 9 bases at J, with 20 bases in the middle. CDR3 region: CASASGEGTGPQHF. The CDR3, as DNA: TGCGCCAGCGCCTCCGGGGAGGGAACGGGGCCCCAGCATTTT.

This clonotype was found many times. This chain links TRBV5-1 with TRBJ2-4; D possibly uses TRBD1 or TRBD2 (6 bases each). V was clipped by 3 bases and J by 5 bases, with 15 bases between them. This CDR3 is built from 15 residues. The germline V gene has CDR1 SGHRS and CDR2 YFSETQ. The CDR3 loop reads CASSSMGGGENIQYF. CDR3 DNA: TGCGCCAGCAGCTCGATGGGGGGCGGGGAAAACATTCAGTACTTC.

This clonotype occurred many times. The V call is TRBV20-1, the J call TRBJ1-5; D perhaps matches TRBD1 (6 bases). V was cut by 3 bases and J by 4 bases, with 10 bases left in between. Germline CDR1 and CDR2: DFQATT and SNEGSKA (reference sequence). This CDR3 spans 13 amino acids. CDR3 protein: CSARSGTNQPQHF. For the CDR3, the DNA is TGCAGTGCTAGGTCCGGGACAAATCAGCCCCAGCATTTT.

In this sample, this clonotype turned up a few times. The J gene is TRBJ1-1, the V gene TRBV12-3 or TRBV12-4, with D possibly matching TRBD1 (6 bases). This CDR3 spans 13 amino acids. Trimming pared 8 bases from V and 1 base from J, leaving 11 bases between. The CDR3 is CASGPTGNTEAFF. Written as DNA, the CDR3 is TGTGCCAGCGGGCCGACAGGGAACACTGAAGCTTTCTTT.

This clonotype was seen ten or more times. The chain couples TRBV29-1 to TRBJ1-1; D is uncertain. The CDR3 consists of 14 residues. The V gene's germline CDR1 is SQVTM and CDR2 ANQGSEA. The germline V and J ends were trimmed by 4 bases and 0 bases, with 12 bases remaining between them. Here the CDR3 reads CSVGRRNMNTEAFF. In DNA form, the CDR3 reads TGCAGCGTTGGAAGGCGGAACATGAACACTGAAGCTTTCTTT.

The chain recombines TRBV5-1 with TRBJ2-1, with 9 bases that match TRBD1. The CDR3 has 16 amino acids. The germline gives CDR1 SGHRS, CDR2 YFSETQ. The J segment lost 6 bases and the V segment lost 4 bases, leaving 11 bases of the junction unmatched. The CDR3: CASSGKGTGTPNEQFF. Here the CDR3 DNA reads TGCGCCAGCAGCGGAAAAGGGACAGGGACCCCCAATGAGCAGTTCTTC.

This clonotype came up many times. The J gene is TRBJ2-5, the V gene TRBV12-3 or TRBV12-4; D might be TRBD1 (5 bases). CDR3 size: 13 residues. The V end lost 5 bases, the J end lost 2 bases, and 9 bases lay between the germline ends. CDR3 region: CASSGHFQETQYF. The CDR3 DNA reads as TGTGCCAGCAGTGGACATTTTCAAGAGACCCAGTACTTC.

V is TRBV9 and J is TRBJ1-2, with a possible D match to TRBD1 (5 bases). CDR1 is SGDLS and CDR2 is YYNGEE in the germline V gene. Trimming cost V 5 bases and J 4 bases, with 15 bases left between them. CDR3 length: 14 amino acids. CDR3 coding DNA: TGTGCCAGCAGTGAGGGCGTGGGACTCTATGGCTACACCTTC. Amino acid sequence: CASSEGVGLYGYTF.

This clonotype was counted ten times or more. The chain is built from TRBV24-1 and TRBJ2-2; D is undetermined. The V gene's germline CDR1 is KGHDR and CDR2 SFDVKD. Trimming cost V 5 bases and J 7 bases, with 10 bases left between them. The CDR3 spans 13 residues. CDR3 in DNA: TGTGCCACCAGTGCGGGTTTAGGCGGGGAGCTGTTTTTT. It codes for CATSAGLGGELFF.

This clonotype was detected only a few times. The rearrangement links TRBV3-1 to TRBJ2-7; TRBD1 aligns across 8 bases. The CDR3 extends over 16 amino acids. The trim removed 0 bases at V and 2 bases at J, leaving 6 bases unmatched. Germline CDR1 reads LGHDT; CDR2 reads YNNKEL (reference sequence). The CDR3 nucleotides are TGTGCCAGCAGCCAAGAAATGCAGGGGGCGGCCTACGAGCAGTACGTC. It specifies CASSQEMQGAAYEQYV.

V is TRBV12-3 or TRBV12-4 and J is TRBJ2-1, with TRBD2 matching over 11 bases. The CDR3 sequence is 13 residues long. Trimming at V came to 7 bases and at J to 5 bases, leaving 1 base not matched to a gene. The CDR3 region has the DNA TGTGCCAGCATAGCGGGGGGGCACAATGAGCAGTTCTTC. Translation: CASIAGGHNEQFF.

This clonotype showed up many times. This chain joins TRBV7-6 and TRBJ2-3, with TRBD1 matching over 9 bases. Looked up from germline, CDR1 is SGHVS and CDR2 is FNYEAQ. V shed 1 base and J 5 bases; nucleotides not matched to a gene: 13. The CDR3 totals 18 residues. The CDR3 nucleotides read TGTGCCAGCAGCTTAGGAGGTTGGGGGACAGGGAGTGGAGATACGCAGTATTTT. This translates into CASSLGGWGTGSGDTQYF. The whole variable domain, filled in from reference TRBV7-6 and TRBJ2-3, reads GAGVSQSPRYKVTKRGQDVALRCDPISGHVSLYWYRQALGQGPEFLTYFNYEAQQDKSGLPNDRFSAERPEGSISTLTIQRTEQRDSAMYRCASSLGGWGTGSGDTQYFGPGTRLTVL.

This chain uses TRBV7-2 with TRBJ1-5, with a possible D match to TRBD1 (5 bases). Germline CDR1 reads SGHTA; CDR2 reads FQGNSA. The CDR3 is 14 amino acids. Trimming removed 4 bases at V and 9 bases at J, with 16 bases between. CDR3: CASSSTPGTGPQHF. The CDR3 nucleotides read TGTGCCAGCAGCTCGACACCGGGAACAGGGCCCCAGCATTTT.

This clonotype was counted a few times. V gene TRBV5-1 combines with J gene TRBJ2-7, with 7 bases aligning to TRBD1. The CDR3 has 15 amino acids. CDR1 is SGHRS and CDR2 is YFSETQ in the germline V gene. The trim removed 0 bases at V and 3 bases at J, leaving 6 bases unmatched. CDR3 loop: CASSLVAGGNYEQYV. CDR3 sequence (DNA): TGCGCCAGCAGCTTGGTCGCAGGGGGAAACTACGAGCAGTACGTC.

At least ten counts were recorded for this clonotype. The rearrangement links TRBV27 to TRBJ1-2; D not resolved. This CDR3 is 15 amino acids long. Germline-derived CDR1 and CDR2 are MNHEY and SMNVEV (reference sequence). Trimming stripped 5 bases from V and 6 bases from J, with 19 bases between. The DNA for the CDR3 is TGTGCCAGCAGTCCGTCGGTAGCGAGGCTGGATGGCTACACCTTC. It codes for CASSPSVARLDGYTF.